This record looks at one T cell receptor (beta chain) sequence and its context. What antigen it recognizes has not been identified. Base-call qualities are not available, and no considerably larger clone is one nucleotide away. TCRbeta CDR3 regions were amplified from genomic DNA using the immunoSEQ Assay, a bias-controlled multiplex PCR. On the study's bioinformatics: Within the assay, amplification of reference gene primers was used to estimate how many nucleated cells each sample contained. To quantify the absolute abundance of each unique TCRbeta CDR3 rearrangement, sequence reads were collapsed and filtered. Productive Simpson clonality was computed per sample as the square root of Simpson's diversity index over productive rearrangements. As stored in TCRdb, this immuneACCESS dataset retains in-frame rearrangements with V and J assigned. A fraction of the clones does not appear; measured against another copy, unresolved V genes explain less than half of the discrepancy, and the remainder lacks a known reason. V, J and clone size derive from that table, while D and trimming were established from the DNA sequence. In all, the sample holds about 440,000 clones, and more than 70% of those were seen once. Roughly 12% of the sample lies in the top ten.

In Seattle, one collaborating source enrolled patients while the infection was active and tracked those patients longitudinally over the course of disease. Collaborating institutions collected whole blood in K2EDTA tubes following their own protocols. For TCRbeta analysis, collaborators shipped samples in one of three forms: frozen whole blood, isolated PBMCs, or DNA extracted from either of those sample types. This entry belongs to a study of blood T cell repertoires in COVID-19 (dated by TCRdb to the early 2020s). As for the study more broadly: Samples covering the acute and convalescent phases of COVID-19 were provided by collaborators in the United States, Italy and Spain. The repertoires were released in a freely available public database meant as a resource for research on the immune response to SARS-CoV-2. The prospective study material was composed of cDNA or gDNA derived from T cells, B-cell-depleted T cells, or PBMCs. The dataset comprised deeply sampled blood TCRbeta repertoires from subjects exposed to, actively infected with, or recovered from COVID-19. The sample metadata nearly always contained a de-identified subject ID, COVID-19 status, age in years and sex. Where available, HLA class I and class II types were obtained from metadata supplied by the sample provider rather than from assay-based typing. The samples were drawn from the first 160 participants of the ongoing ImmuneRACE study and from 1,254 subjects provided by 6 global collaborators. The investigation overall reported the following: The quantity of clinical and demographic metadata differed by source and by participant and was supplied without curation.

From cysteine to phenylalanine, the CDR3 is 18 amino acids long. The read is trimmed to its CDR3 DNA, 54 bases read in frame from base 1. Material for sequencing was peripheral blood. This clonotype was obtained from a woman aged 50 to 60 with COVID-19, enrolled during active disease. This receptor chain uses TRBV21-1 and TRBJ1-5. TRBV21-1 is a pseudogene locus. The CDR3 loop reads CASNCPRTAFHSNQPQHF. The nucleotide sequence is given as TGTGCCAGCAACTGTCCAAGGACTGCCTTTCATAGCAATCAGCCCCAGCATTTT.